These 30 T cell receptor beta chains share one sample of origin, sequenced in a study of regulatory T cells in long-lasting Graves disease. With iRepertoire HTBI primers and Arm-PCR of CDR3 regions, TCR beta libraries were built. Each CDR3 protein gets one entry after TCRdb re-called the multiplex PCR reads with MiXCR. The data hold around 500,000 distinct CDR3 sequences, with approximately 12% observed a single time. The time point is: newly diagnosed GD, antithyroid drugs for less than 3 months. Making the TCR library involved RNA that had been extracted from PBMCs. The data were also submitted as part of a second study, on T cells in Graves' hyperthyroidism and ophthalmopathy.

Material: peripheral blood mononuclear cells (PBMCs), obtained at new diagnosis, from a patient treated with antithyroid drugs. Every receptor here comes from a woman in her twenties or thirties with Graves disease.

The chain carries TRBV11-2 and TRBJ2-1; possibly TRBD1 or TRBD2 for D (5 bases each). CDR3 size: 24 residues. Trimming took 4 bases from V and 2 from J, leaving 39 bases between them. Germline V gene lookup returns CDR1 SGHAT and CDR2 FQNNGV. The CDR3: CASSSIKGTRGWHPSRDPYNEQFF. The CDR3 DNA reads TGTGCCAGCAGCTCCATTAAGGGGACCCGAGGGTGGCATCCCTCCAGAGACCCCTACAATGAGCAGTTCTTC.

This clonotype occurred once. A much more abundant neighbour one base away suggests this may be a read error. The chain is built from TRBV7-3 and TRBJ1-1; 7 bases fit TRBD1. The CDR3 consists of 14 residues. CDR1 and CDR2 (germline): SGHTA, FQGTGA. CDR3 nucleotide sequence: TGTCCCAGCAGCTACAGGGGACTGAACACTGAAGCTTTCTTT. It yields the protein CPSSYRGLNTEAFF.

This clonotype was picked up many times. This chain uses TRBV18 with TRBJ1-1; no definite D call. CDR1 is KGHSH, CDR2 LQKENI, per germline. The CDR3 contains 14 residues. V was clipped by 8 bases and J by 4 bases, with 17 bases between them. CDR3 DNA: TGTGCCAGCAGCCCCCAAGGCGGCGGCACTGAAGCTTTCTTT. This codes for CASSPQGGGTEAFF.

This clonotype was picked up many times. The V gene is TRBV7-2, the J gene TRBJ1-1, with TRBD1 identical over 7 bases. The trim removed 8 bases at V and 3 bases at J, leaving 6 bases unmatched. In germline, CDR1 is SGHTA, CDR2 FQGNSA. The length of the CDR3 is 13 residues. The CDR3 DNA follows: TGTGCCAGCGCTGGACAGGTCCACACTGAAGCTTTCTTT. Protein product: CASAGQVHTEAFF.

This clonotype was counted ten times or more. This sequence joins TRBV5-1 and TRBJ2-1; the D call may be TRBD1 or TRBD2 (5 bases each). The germline V gene encodes CDR1 SGHRS and CDR2 YFSETQ. The CDR3 runs to 16 residues. V lost 3 bases, J lost 4 bases, and 17 bases lay in between. CDR3 region: CASSWGTVADYNEQFF. The CDR3 DNA follows: TGCGCCAGCAGCTGGGGGACCGTCGCCGATTACAATGAGCAGTTCTTC.

This clonotype was seen repeatedly, ten times or more. The J gene is TRBJ2-3, the V gene TRBV12-3 or TRBV12-4; D gene uncertain. The end of the DNA is better explained by TRBJ2-7, so the J call may be wrong. The CDR3 consists of 11 residues. This CDR3 is CASSLGLGQYF. CDR3 coding DNA: TGTGCCAGCAGTTTGGGTTTGGGGCAGTACTTC.

This clonotype was observed many times. The chain recombines TRBV14 with TRBJ2-5; D call uncertain. The ends were cut back, 0 bases at V and 5 bases at J, with 10 bases in the middle. The CDR3 contains 14 residues. CDR1 SGHDN and CDR2 FVKESK come from the germline V gene. The CDR3 here is CASSQERPWETQYF. In DNA form, the CDR3 reads TGTGCCAGCAGCCAAGAACGTCCTTGGGAGACCCAGTACTTC.

This clonotype was detected ten times or more. The V and J genes are TRBV11-3 and TRBJ2-2, with D possibly TRBD2 on 6 matching bases. CDR1 and CDR2 from the germline V gene are SGHNT and YENEEA. Trimming pared 0 bases from V and 1 base from J, leaving 15 bases between. This CDR3 is built from 18 residues. The DNA of the CDR3 is TGTGCCAGCAGCTTAGATGTTTGGAGCGGGCGGAACACCGGGGAGCTGTTTTTT. Amino acid sequence: CASSLDVWSGRNTGELFF.

In its sample, this clonotype was seen many times. The V gene is TRBV20-1, the J gene TRBJ2-1, with TRBD2 matching 14 bases. This CDR3 region has 17 residues. Germline lookup yields CDR1 DFQATT and CDR2 SNEGSKA (reference sequence). V was pared by 5 bases and J by 2 bases, with 8 bases of the junction left unmatched. CDR3 amino acids: CSAVTSGRAVAYNEQFF. For the CDR3, the DNA is TGCAGTGCTGTGACTAGCGGGAGGGCCGTAGCCTACAATGAGCAGTTCTTC.

Many counts were recorded for this clonotype. J is TRBJ2-1 and V is TRBV5-1, with D perhaps being TRBD1 or TRBD2 (6 bases each). Germline-derived CDR1 and CDR2 are SGHRS and YFSETQ. The CDR3 loop spans 15 amino acids. The V end lost 4 bases, the J end lost 6 bases, and 17 bases lay between the germline ends. This CDR3 reads CASSEQGLEANEQFF. CDR3 in DNA: TGCGCCAGCAGCGAACAGGGACTCGAGGCCAATGAGCAGTTCTTC. The full variable domain, its missing parts supplied by reference TRBV5-1 and TRBJ2-1, is KAGVTQTPRYLIKTRGQQVTLSCSPISGHRSVSWYQQTPGQGLQFLFEYFSETQRNKGNFPGRFSGRQFSNSRSEMNVSTLELGDSALYLCASSEQGLEANEQFFGPGTRLTVL.

Many counts were recorded for this clonotype. The CDR3 here is CASRELAGGDYNEQFF. The DNA for the CDR3 is TGTGCCAGCAGGGAACTAGCGGGAGGGGATTACAATGAGCAGTTCTTC. This rearrangement joins TRBV2 to TRBJ2-1, with 13 bases matching TRBD2. Per the germline V gene, CDR1 is SNHLY and CDR2 is FYNNEI. The CDR3 contains 16 residues. With 6 bases clipped from V and 4 bases from J, the junction kept 6 bases outside the gene matches.

This clonotype was seen repeatedly, ten times or more. The rearrangement uses TRBV2 and TRBJ2-1, with a tentative D call TRBD1 (6 bases). Trimming removed 5 bases at V and 5 bases at J, with 10 bases between. The germline CDR1 and CDR2 sequences are SNHLY and FYNNEI. CDR3 length: 13 amino acids. CDR3: CASSMDRNNEQFF. The CDR3 nucleotides read TGTGCCAGCAGTATGGACAGAAACAATGAGCAGTTCTTC.

This clonotype was picked up many times. The chain carries TRBV19 and TRBJ2-1, with 10 bases fitting TRBD2. The CDR3 sequence is 17 residues long. The ends lost 4 bases at V and 8 bases at J; junction bases unmatched: 14. Looked up from germline, CDR1 is LNHDA and CDR2 is SQIVND (reference sequence). The CDR3 loop is CASSTPYLAGEGDEQFF. DNA of the CDR3: TGTGCCAGTAGTACCCCCTATCTAGCGGGAGAGGGCGATGAGCAGTTCTTC.

This clonotype came up many times. This chain's CDR3 is CASSPIQETYNEQFF. The CDR3 nucleotides read TGTGCCAGCTCACCAATCCAGGAAACCTACAATGAGCAGTTCTTC. The genes are TRBV18 and TRBJ2-1; no clear D gene. This CDR3 has 15 amino acids. In germline, CDR1 is KGHSH, CDR2 LQKENI. Trimming shortened V by 2 bases and J by 2 bases, and 10 bases separated the two germline ends.

The rearrangement uses TRBV7-9 and TRBJ2-2; D remains ambiguous. Germline V lookup: CDR1 SEHNR, CDR2 FQNEAQ (reference sequence). The CDR3 runs 13 residues. V was cut by 4 bases and J by 9 bases, with 12 bases left in between. CDR3 region: CASSYVNEWELFF. CDR3 bases: TGTGCCAGCAGCTACGTGAACGAATGGGAGCTGTTTTTT.

This clonotype has ten or more counts. This sequence joins TRBV28 and TRBJ1-5; the D gene is possibly TRBD1 (5 bases). V lost 7 bases, J lost 5 bases, and 15 bases lay in between. In germline, CDR1 is MDHEN, CDR2 SYDVKM. CDR3 length: 14 residues. The CDR3 here is CASTSPGLYQPQHF. CDR3 sequence (DNA): TGTGCCAGCACCTCACCGGGACTTTATCAGCCCCAGCATTTT.

V and J are TRBV27 and TRBJ2-7; no firm D call. Germline lookup yields CDR1 MNHEY and CDR2 SMNVEV (reference sequence). The CDR3 spans 15 residues. V was shortened by 6 bases and J by 0 bases, with 15 bases between the two germline ends. Here the CDR3 DNA reads TGTGCCAGCAGCTTACTAAGGTCATCCTCCTACGAGCAGTACTTC. It specifies CASSLLRSSSYEQYF.

Points on this clonotype: A far larger clone is a single base away, which makes a read error likely. The rearrangement links TRBV7-9 to TRBJ2-1; 11 bases agree with TRBD2. Per germline, CDR1 SEHNR and CDR2 FQNEAQ (reference sequence). The CDR3 is 17 residues long. The CDR3 reads CASSLVAGGPRGDTQSF. DNA of the CDR3: TGTGCCAGCAGCTTAGTAGCGGGAGGGCCAAGGGGAGATACGCAGTCTTTT.

Concerning this clonotype itself: A far larger clone differs by one base, so this is likely a read error. The rearrangement uses TRBV6-5 and TRBJ2-3; TRBD2 might be the D (6 bases). The J call may be in error: the DNA end matches TRBJ2-1 better. Germline V gene lookup returns CDR1 MNHEY and CDR2 SVGAGI. The CDR3 spans 15 residues. In DNA, the CDR3 is TGTGCCTGCAGTTCCGGACTACATACGAGGGATGAGCAGTTCTTC. Encoded protein: CACSSGLHTRDEQFF.

This clonotype was counted at least ten times. The chain carries TRBV27 and TRBJ1-1, with 8 positions matching TRBD1. The CDR3 has 14 residues. J lost 4 bases, V lost 3 bases, and 4 bases had no gene match. In germline, CDR1 is MNHEY, CDR2 SMNVEV (reference sequence). CDR3 DNA: TGTGCCAGCAGTTTGACAGGGGTGCGCACTGAAGCTTTCTTT. As protein: CASSLTGVRTEAFF.

The sample holds many counts of this clonotype. The rearrangement links TRBV29-1 to TRBJ2-1; 8 positions agree with TRBD2. V dropped 7 bases and J dropped 6; count of bases not matched to a gene: 8. This CDR3 has 13 residues. CDR1 SQVTM and CDR2 ANQGSEA come from the germline V gene. CDR3 sequence: CSGTGTSGNEQFF. CDR3 DNA sequence: TGCAGCGGAACCGGGACTAGTGGCAATGAGCAGTTCTTC.

This clonotype has ten or more counts. The chain links TRBV11-2 to TRBJ2-7; TRBD2 matches 8 bases. Unmatched junction bases numbered 10, after V lost 5 bases and J lost 7 bases. The germline gives CDR1 SGHAT, CDR2 FQNNGV. The CDR3 length is 14 residues. The CDR3 region is CASSPLSGTGEQYF. CDR3 bases: TGTGCCAGCAGCCCCCTTAGCGGGACGGGAGAGCAGTACTTC.

This clonotype was observed at least ten times. The rearrangement uses TRBV7-9 and TRBJ2-2; D gene uncertain. Trimming stripped 3 bases from V and 6 bases from J, with 8 bases between. The CDR3 is made up of 13 amino acids. Germline CDR1 is SEHNR and CDR2 is FQNEAQ (reference sequence). The CDR3 loop is CASSLVGAGELFF. The DNA for the CDR3 is TGTGCCAGCAGCTTGGTCGGTGCCGGGGAGCTGTTTTTT.

This clonotype was seen ten or more times. The rearrangement joins TRBV6-4 to TRBJ1-1; 9 bases agree with TRBD1. The CDR3 extends over 14 amino acids. Losses at the gene ends were 6 bases for V and 4 bases for J; bases not matched to a gene: 6. Germline values: CDR1 MRHNA, CDR2 SNTAGT. This chain's CDR3 is CASREGQGGTEAFF. The CDR3 nucleotides are TGTGCCAGCAGGGAGGGACAGGGCGGCACTGAAGCTTTCTTT.

This clonotype was recorded at least ten times. The V gene is TRBV6-2 or TRBV6-3, the J gene TRBJ1-5, with TRBD1 identical over 8 bases. CDR3 length equals 18 residues. The V gene end was trimmed by 4 bases and the J gene end by 2 bases; junction bases not matched to a gene: 13. The germline V gene has CDR1 MNHEY and CDR2 SVGEGT. The CDR3 region is CASSSETGDRRGNQPQHF. In DNA form, the CDR3 reads TGTGCCAGCAGTTCCGAAACCGGGGACAGGCGGGGCAATCAGCCCCAGCATTTT.

This clonotype occurred many times. This chain uses TRBV7-9 with TRBJ2-3; 14 nucleotides align to TRBD2. The V segment lost 6 bases and the J segment 4 bases; nucleotides outside the gene matches: 6. CDR1 and CDR2 (germline): SEHNR, FQNEAQ (reference sequence). The CDR3 has 16 residues. CDR3 nucleotide sequence: TGTGCCAGCAGTTTGGGACTAGCGGGAGTTGCAGATACGCAGTATTTT. Amino acids: CASSLGLAGVADTQYF.

This clonotype was observed at least ten times. J is TRBJ2-7 and V is TRBV28, with TRBD1 matching 10 bases. The ends lost 5 bases at V and 4 bases at J; junction bases unmatched: 20. Germline assignment: CDR1 MDHEN and CDR2 SYDVKM. The CDR3 runs 19 residues. The CDR3 is CASSANTFQQGQGIYEQYF. The CDR3 DNA reads TGTGCCAGCAGTGCCAATACTTTTCAACAGGGACAGGGGATATACGAGCAGTACTTC.

This clonotype was counted at least ten times. This chain joins TRBV7-9 and TRBJ1-6; D gene ambiguous. Germline CDR1 and CDR2: SEHNR and FQNEAQ (reference sequence). V was cut by 5 bases and J by 6 bases, with 11 bases left in between. CDR3 length: 14 amino acids. The CDR3 is CASSPSSLNSPLHF. Written as DNA, the CDR3 is TGTGCCAGCAGCCCCTCGTCACTTAATTCACCCCTCCACTTT. Looking up the rest from reference TRBV7-9 and TRBJ1-6 gives the full variable domain: DTGVSQNPRHKITKRGQNVTFRCDPISEHNRLYWYRQTLGQGPEFLTYFQNEAQLEKSRLLSDRFSAERPKGSFSTLEIQRTEQGDSAMYLCASSPSSLNSPLHFGNGTRLTVT.

This clonotype was seen ten or more times. The CDR3, as DNA: TGCGCCAGCAGCGCGTGGGTTACTAGCACAGATACGCAGTATTTT. Encoded protein: CASSAWVTSTDTQYF. This chain links TRBV10-2 with TRBJ2-3, with D unresolved. CDR1 and CDR2 (germline): WSHSY, SAAADI. The length of the CDR3 is 15 residues. V was clipped by 6 bases and J by 0 bases, with 13 bases between them.

Points on this clonotype: With a much larger clone just one base away, this may be a read error. V usage is TRBV3-1 and J usage is TRBJ2-3; D possibly uses TRBD1 or TRBD2 (5 bases each). The CDR3 runs to 14 residues. CDR1 LGHDT and CDR2 YNNKEL come from the germline V gene (reference sequence). This CDR3 reads CVSSQVGATDTQYF. The DNA of the CDR3 is TGTGTCAGCAGCCAAGTCGGGGCTACAGATACGCAGTATTTT.